This T cell receptor beta chain was sequenced during a study of response to subunit inactivated influenza vaccine (dated by TCRdb to 2016 to 2018). Regarding the complete study: To follow how T cells responded to a trivalent subunit inactivated influenza vaccine, the researchers relied on deep quantitative profiling of the T cell receptor repertoire.

Libraries were constructed by RT-PCR. Sequencing used an Illumina HiSeq 2500. The raw public reads went through TCRdb reprocessing: fastp at Q25, MiXCR clone calling, in-frame beta chains kept. Each CDR3 protein gets just one entry, which takes the most common genes and DNA from the rows behind it. Counted in this sample were more than 700,000 distinct CDR3 sequences; around 20% of them appeared once. Of the sample, roughly 10% falls within the top ten clones. Concerning this clonotype: Its antigen specificity is not known. Base-call qualities are not available, and no considerably larger clone is one nucleotide away.

Results the study describes overall, beyond this receptor: According to the authors, only a limited number of new T cells may be recruited by each seasonal influenza vaccination.

This clonotype originated in a man aged 45-65 years who received an inactivated influenza vaccine. Donor details come from another sample of the same person, matched by shared clones. Sequences were derived from PBMCs from blood, sampled 5 days after vaccination.

The CDR3 here reads CAISSDRGPDEKLFF. The bases read TGTGCCATCTCAAGCGATAGGGGGCCGGATGAAAAACTGTTTTTT. The rearranged segments are TRBV10-3 and TRBJ1-4, with 7 central nucleotides matching TRBD1. From the cysteine through the phenylalanine, the CDR3 covers 15 amino acids. Kept here is only the CDR3 DNA, which spans 45 bases and is read in frame from base 1. The V end gives up 8 bases and the J end 6 bases, leaving 12 bases in the junction not matched to a gene. The germline V gene supplies CDR1 ENHRY and CDR2 SYGVKD.